The 20 T cell receptor beta chains listed next were all sequenced from one sample in a study of shared clonotypes between healthy human individuals. Assay used: immunoSEQ multiplex PCR; TCRdb lists only in-frame clones, some missing. Of over 95,000 clones in the sample, roughly 70% were seen once. Specimen: memory CD8+ T cells sorted from blood. Subset in this sample: CD45RO+ cells pooled with CCR7-negative TemRA cells. The receptor set was obtained from a woman in her 30s in good health.

The rearrangement uses TRBV28 and TRBJ1-2; the D gene is possibly TRBD1 (6 bases). Germline-derived CDR1 and CDR2 are MDHEN and SYDVKM. The CDR3 contains 15 residues. V shed 8 bases and J shed 0 bases, with 16 bases lying between them. The DNA for the CDR3 is TGTGCCAGCCCCCGGGGGGCCCGATCTAACTATGGCTACACCTTC. Protein: CASPRGARSNYGYTF.

V gene TRBV20-1 combines with J gene TRBJ2-5; D uncertain. TRBJ2-7 matches the DNA end more closely, so the J call is doubtful. CDR3 length: 11 residues. Germline CDR1 reads DFQATT; CDR2 reads SNEGSKA (reference sequence). The CDR3 reads CSVPYAYEQYF. In DNA form, the CDR3 reads TGCAGTGTTCCATACGCCTACGAGCAGTACTTC.

The rearrangement uses TRBV15 and TRBJ2-3; D call uncertain. The CDR3 totals 18 residues. Trimming shortened V by 1 base and J by 0 bases, and 17 bases separated the two germline ends. CDR1 and CDR2 (germline): LNHNV, YYDKDF (reference sequence). This chain's CDR3 is CATSRAIKSRPSTDTQYF. CDR3 DNA sequence: TGTGCCACCAGCAGAGCCATAAAGTCTAGACCTAGCACAGATACGCAGTATTTT.

The chain couples TRBV7-9 to TRBJ2-7; 7 bases fit TRBD1. The V segment lost 5 bases and the J segment 2 bases; nucleotides outside the gene matches: 6. Germline loops: CDR1 SEHNR, CDR2 FQNEAQ (reference sequence). This CDR3 comprises 14 residues. DNA for the CDR3: TGTGCCAGCAGCCACTTCGACAGGGCCTACGAGCAGTACTTC. Protein product: CASSHFDRAYEQYF.

The chain employs TRBV6-1 and TRBJ2-3; either TRBD1 or TRBD2 may fit D (5 bases each). CDR3 length: 15 residues. Per the germline V gene, CDR1 is MNHNS and CDR2 is SASEGT. The V end lost 3 bases, the J end lost 5 bases, and 15 bases lay between the germline ends. The CDR3 reads CASSEGVFFRDTQYF. DNA of the CDR3: TGTGCCAGCAGTGAGGGGGTATTTTTTAGAGATACGCAGTATTTT.

This clone occurred a few times. The gene calls are TRBV19 and TRBJ2-7; the D is unclear. Germline CDR1 and CDR2: LNHDA and SQIVND (reference sequence). The length of the CDR3 is 12 residues. V lost 3 bases and J lost 4, with 7 bases in between. DNA for the CDR3: TGTGCCAGTAGTATCCCTGGGTACGAGCAGTACTTC. Protein product: CASSIPGYEQYF.

The V and J genes are TRBV7-9 and TRBJ2-5, with D possibly matching TRBD2 (6 bases). The V gene's germline CDR1 is SEHNR and CDR2 FQNEAQ (reference sequence). This CDR3 has 15 amino acids. Trimming took off 5 bases at V and 1 base at J, with 14 bases between the two ends. The CDR3 coding sequence is TGTGCCAGCAGCCGACTAGAACGTGGCCAAGAGACCCAGTACTTC. As protein: CASSRLERGQETQYF. Full variable domain (rest looked up from reference TRBV7-9 and TRBJ2-5): DTGVSQNPRHKITKRGQNVTFRCDPISEHNRLYWYRQTLGQGPEFLTYFQNEAQLEKSRLLSDRFSAERPKGSFSTLEIQRTEQGDSAMYLCASSRLERGQETQYFGPGTRLLVL.

This clone was detected a few times. The chain has TRBV2 and TRBJ1-2; D is unresolved. The germline gives CDR1 SNHLY, CDR2 FYNNEI. The CDR3 contains 13 residues. V lost 6 bases and J lost 4, with 12 bases in between. CDR3 residues: CASRDPEPYGYTF. The CDR3 DNA reads TGTGCCAGCAGGGACCCTGAACCCTATGGCTACACCTTC.

This clone was counted only a few times. The V gene is TRBV6-1, the J gene TRBJ1-6; 10 positions agree with TRBD1. After removal of 3 bases from V and 10 bases from J, the junction contained 3 bases not matched to a gene. The CDR3 has 14 residues. The V gene's germline CDR1 is MNHNS and CDR2 SASEGT. As DNA, the CDR3 is TGTGCCAGCAGTGACGGACAGGGGGGGTCACCCCTCCACTTT. This codes for CASSDGQGGSPLHF.

This clone was observed many times. V and J are TRBV6-4 and TRBJ2-6; the match to TRBD2 covers 10 bases. The CDR3 is 16 residues long. Germline CDR1 MRHNA, CDR2 SNTAGT. Trimming took 8 bases from V and 1 from J; bases not matched to a gene: 5. The CDR3 nucleotides read TGTGCCAGCGGAACTAGCGGGACATCTGGGGCCAACGTCCTGACTTTC. It translates to CASGTSGTSGANVLTF.

The DNA of the CDR3 is TGTGCCAGTAGTACTTGGACTAGCGGGACTAATGAGCAGTTCTTC. Translation gives CASSTWTSGTNEQFF. The V call is TRBV19, the J call TRBJ2-1, with 12 bases matching TRBD2. The CDR3 consists of 15 residues. In germline, CDR1 is LNHDA, CDR2 SQIVND (reference sequence). Losses at the gene ends were 4 bases for V and 7 bases for J; bases not matched to a gene: 5. The full variable domain, with the rest looked up from reference TRBV19 and TRBJ2-1, is DGGITQSPKYLFRKEGQNVTLSCEQNLNHDAMYWYRQDPGQGLRLIYYSQIVNDFQKGDIAEGYSVSREKKESFPLTVTSAQKNPTAFYLCASSTWTSGTNEQFFGPGTRLTVL.

CDR3 loop: CASSSLGRRGQFF. The CDR3 bases are TGTGCCAGCAGTTCCCTAGGGCGAAGGGGGCAGTTCTTC. The genes are TRBV28 and TRBJ2-1; perhaps TRBD1 as D (5 bases). This CDR3 comprises 13 residues. V was pared by 4 bases and J by 12 bases, with 16 bases between. The germline CDR1 and CDR2 sequences are MDHEN and SYDVKM. Complete variable domain (other parts from reference TRBV28 and TRBJ2-1): DVKVTQSSRYLVKRTGEKVFLECVQDMDHENMFWYRQDPGLGLRLIYFSYDVKMKEKGDIPEGYSVSREKKERFSLILESASTNQTSMYLCASSSLGRRGQFFGPGTRLTVL.

This chain uses TRBV7-9 with TRBJ1-1; D might be TRBD1 (6 bases). Trimming removed 8 bases at V and 0 bases at J, with 13 bases between. Germline CDR1 reads SEHNR; CDR2 reads FQNEAQ (reference sequence). This CDR3 contains 14 residues. As DNA, the CDR3 is TGTGCCAGCTCGTATCAGGGGTTGAACACTGAAGCTTTCTTT. As protein: CASSYQGLNTEAFF.

V and J are TRBV28 and TRBJ1-1; no reliable D call. Germline CDR1 reads MDHEN; CDR2 reads SYDVKM. V was clipped by 3 bases and J by 1 base, with 18 bases between them. The CDR3 extends over 17 amino acids. The CDR3 DNA follows: TGTGCCAGCAGTTTTGGCCTTCATGGGAGTTGGAACACTGAAGCTTTCTTT. Encoded protein: CASSFGLHGSWNTEAFF. Drawing the rest from reference TRBV28 and TRBJ1-1, the complete variable domain is DVKVTQSSRYLVKRTGEKVFLECVQDMDHENMFWYRQDPGLGLRLIYFSYDVKMKEKGDIPEGYSVSREKKERFSLILESASTNQTSMYLCASSFGLHGSWNTEAFFGQGTRLTVV.

This sequence joins TRBV29-1 and TRBJ2-1; the D gene is possibly TRBD2 (5 bases). Trimming took 0 bases from V and 0 from J, leaving 18 bases between them. The germline V gene has CDR1 SQVTM and CDR2 ANQGSEA. The CDR3 spans 18 residues. Here the CDR3 reads CSVEDPASHRSSYNEQFF. Here the CDR3 DNA reads TGCAGCGTTGAAGATCCAGCTAGCCATAGGAGCTCCTACAATGAGCAGTTCTTC.

The chain uses TRBV4-2 and TRBJ1-1, with 7 nucleotides matching TRBD1. Germline CDR1 is LGHNA and CDR2 is YNFKEQ. The CDR3 totals 13 residues. V lost 0 bases, J lost 10 bases, and 5 bases stayed unmatched. CDR3 DNA sequence: TGTGCCAGCAGCCAAGATGCGAGGGGGCGAGCTTTCTTT. This sequence encodes CASSQDARGRAFF.

The chain uses TRBV23-1 and TRBJ1-1, with D possibly being TRBD1 (6 bases). TRBV23-1 is designated an ORF whose function remains uncertain. The CDR3 is made up of 14 amino acids. V was clipped by 2 bases and J by 1 base, with 8 bases between them. The CDR3 DNA follows: TGCGCCAGCAGTCAACCGGGACAGAACACTGAAGCTTTCTTT. It codes for CASSQPGQNTEAFF.

This CDR3 reads CASSPTLLELFF. CDR3 bases: TGCGCCAGCAGCCCGACACTATTGGAGCTGTTTTTT. The chain couples TRBV4-1 to TRBJ2-2; D gene ambiguous. The CDR3 runs to 12 residues. Germline-derived CDR1 and CDR2 are MGHRA and YSYEKL. V was cut by 4 bases and J by 10 bases, with 10 bases left in between.

Of note for this clone: Possible read error: a much larger clone is one base away. The chain combines TRBV4-1 with TRBJ2-5, with D possibly TRBD2 on 6 matching bases. This CDR3 comprises 15 residues. Trimming took 3 bases from V and 4 from J, leaving 15 bases between them. The germline V gene encodes CDR1 MGHRA and CDR2 YSYEKL. Written as DNA, the CDR3 is TGCGCCAGCAGCCAGGAGGGACGGGGGAGAGAGACCCAGTACTTC. This sequence encodes CASSQEGRGRETQYF.

The rearrangement joins TRBV10-3 to TRBJ2-1; D may be TRBD1 or TRBD2 (5 bases each). Trimming cost V 3 bases and J 5 bases, with 14 bases left between them. In germline, CDR1 is ENHRY, CDR2 SYGVKD. The length of the CDR3 is 15 residues. In DNA form, the CDR3 reads TGTGCCATCAGTGAACGCTGGGACCCCAACAATGAGCAGTTCTTC. Translating gives CAISERWDPNNEQFF.